These 17 T cell receptor beta chains came from one sample sequenced in a study of cytomegalovirus exposure and HLA in healthy donors. 60 Vbeta and 13 Jbeta primers were used in PCR. Clones were sequenced by immunoSEQ multiplex PCR, and TCRdb holds only the in-frame ones, with some missing. This repertoire shows around 170,000 clones, roughly 70% found once; its top ten account for approximately 1.6%. The sequenced sample consisted of PBMCs. These receptors came from a girl aged 5 to 17 in good health and CMV-seronegative.

This rearrangement joins TRBV5-1 to TRBJ2-1, with D hard to call. Deletions cut 2 bases from V and 3 bases from J, with 6 bases between. The germline V gene has CDR1 SGHRS and CDR2 YFSETQ. The CDR3 is 13 residues long. The CDR3: CASSFSGYNEQFF. CDR3 DNA: TGCGCCAGCAGCTTCTCGGGCTACAATGAGCAGTTCTTC.

This clone was detected once. The chain links TRBV14 to TRBJ2-3; TRBD2 matches at 11 bases. The CDR3 is 17 residues long. J was trimmed by 3 bases and V by 0 bases; bases with no gene match: 5. Germline lookup yields CDR1 SGHDN and CDR2 FVKESK. CDR3 DNA sequence: TGTGCCAGCAGCCAAGATGGGCGACTAGCGGGAACAGATACGCAGTATTTT. Translation gives CASSQDGRLAGTDTQYF.

Of note for this clone: One junction end disagrees with the germline gene, perhaps due to a read error. V gene TRBV4-1 combines with J gene TRBJ1-2; D gene ambiguous. The CDR3 runs to 13 residues. Germline loops: CDR1 MGHRA, CDR2 YSYEKL. CDR3 sequence: CASMGATPQSSSF. As DNA, the CDR3 is TGCGCCAGCATGGGCGCGACCCCCCAATCATCGAGCTTC.

V gene TRBV5-8 combines with J gene TRBJ2-7, with TRBD1 matching over 9 bases. V was clipped by 4 bases and J by 7 bases; unmatched bases: 9. Germline CDR1 SGHTS, CDR2 YDEGEE. The CDR3 loop spans 14 amino acids. Written as DNA, the CDR3 is TGTGCCAGCAGCCTCCTACAGGGGGCAGGGGAGCAGTACTTC. This sequence encodes CASSLLQGAGEQYF.

V and J are TRBV5-1 and TRBJ2-1; 7 nucleotides agree with TRBD1. The V and J ends lost 0 bases and 6 bases, in that order; junction bases with no gene match: 9. The CDR3 runs to 16 residues. In germline, CDR1 is SGHRS, CDR2 YFSETQ. For the CDR3, the DNA is TGCGCCAGCAGCTTGGTTGGGCCTCAGGGGGTCAATGAGCAGTTCTTC. Its translation is CASSLVGPQGVNEQFF.

The chain is built from TRBV5-1 and TRBJ2-5; no definite D call. Trimming left V 2 bases short and J 2 bases short, with 10 bases between. CDR1 is SGHRS, CDR2 YFSETQ, per germline. The CDR3 length is 14 residues. In DNA form, the CDR3 reads TGCGCCAGCAGCTTCGCTAGACCTCAAGAGACCCAGTACTTC. Amino acids: CASSFARPQETQYF.

This clone was detected once. The V call is TRBV4-1, the J call TRBJ1-5; the D is unclear. The CDR3 has 19 residues. V was clipped by 0 bases and J by 3 bases, with 21 bases between them. Germline V gives CDR1 MGHRA, CDR2 YSYEKL. CDR3 nucleotides: TGCGCCAGCAGCCAAGATCCAGAGGCGGTGCGGCAACACAATCAGCCCCAGCATTTT. Encoded protein: CASSQDPEAVRQHNQPQHF.

The V call is TRBV7-2, the J call TRBJ2-7; TRBD1 aligns across 11 bases. After removal of 7 bases from V and 2 bases from J, the junction contained 7 bases not matched to a gene. CDR1 SGHTA and CDR2 FQGNSA come from the germline V gene. The CDR3 loop spans 15 amino acids. The CDR3 sequence: CASTPLGQGAYEQYF. Here the CDR3 DNA reads TGTGCCAGCACCCCATTGGGACAGGGGGCCTACGAGCAGTACTTC.

CDR3 sequence reads: CASSLGGEIAKNIQYF. CDR3 in DNA: TGCGCCAGCAGCTTAGGTGGGGAGATAGCCAAAAACATTCAGTACTTC. V and J are TRBV5-1 and TRBJ2-4; D is perhaps TRBD2 (5 bases). V was trimmed by 2 bases and J by 0 bases, leaving 12 bases between them. Germline-derived CDR1 and CDR2 are SGHRS and YFSETQ. This CDR3 is 16 amino acids long.

As for this clone: Given a much more abundant clone one base away, this may be a read error. Other DNA variants within this sample encode the same CDR3. V is TRBV27 and J is TRBJ2-1; a possible D gene is TRBD1 (5 bases). The CDR3 extends over 12 amino acids. Germline CDR1 is MNHEY and CDR2 is SMNVEV (reference sequence). V lost 3 bases, J lost 6 bases, and 6 bases lay in between. CDR3 loop: CASSFQGNEQFF. The DNA of the CDR3 is TGTGCCAGCAGTTTCCAGGGCAATGAGCAGTTCTTC.

CDR3 residues: CASSAGVPGRMNTEAFF. CDR3 nucleotide sequence: TGTGCCAGCAGCGCCGGGGTGCCAGGAAGAATGAACACTGAAGCTTTCTTT. This chain joins TRBV7-3 and TRBJ1-1, with unresolved D. The ends were cut back, 5 bases at V and 0 bases at J, with 19 bases in the middle. The CDR3 has 17 amino acids. Per the germline V gene, CDR1 is SGHTA and CDR2 is FQGTGA.

The chain has TRBV5-1 and TRBJ1-4; D gene unclear. V was trimmed by 0 bases and J by 7 bases, leaving 7 bases between them. The CDR3 length is 13 residues. Germline V gene sequence: CDR1 SGHRS, CDR2 YFSETQ. The CDR3 protein is CASSLGLAEKLFF. The CDR3 DNA is TGCGCCAGCAGCTTGGGGCTCGCTGAAAAACTGTTTTTT.

V and J are TRBV10-3 and TRBJ1-1; D remains unclear. This CDR3 comprises 13 residues. Trimming stripped 4 bases from V and 10 bases from J, with 16 bases between. In germline, CDR1 is ENHRY, CDR2 SYGVKD. CDR3 in DNA: TGTGCCATCAGTGGGTTCGATTATGGAGCAGCTTTCTTT. It specifies CAISGFDYGAAFF.

The genes are TRBV7-9 and TRBJ1-2; no clear D. This CDR3 contains 14 residues. V shed 3 bases and J shed 8 bases, with 16 bases lying between them. CDR1 is SEHNR, CDR2 FQNEAQ, per germline (reference sequence). The chain's CDR3 is CASSFEDRGNGYTF. The CDR3 DNA sequence: TGTGCCAGCAGCTTTGAAGATAGAGGGAACGGCTACACCTTC. Full variable domain (rest looked up from reference TRBV7-9 and TRBJ1-2): DTGVSQNPRHKITKRGQNVTFRCDPISEHNRLYWYRQTLGQGPEFLTYFQNEAQLEKSRLLSDRFSAERPKGSFSTLEIQRTEQGDSAMYLCASSFEDRGNGYTFGSGTRLTVV.

This clone was picked up a small number of times. The chain couples TRBV10-3 to TRBJ1-1; TRBD1 might be the D (6 bases). CDR3 length: 15 amino acids. Trimming cost V 3 bases and J 1 base, with 12 bases left between them. In germline, CDR1 is ENHRY, CDR2 SYGVKD. The CDR3 is CAISETARGNTEAFF. In nucleotides, the CDR3 is TGTGCCATCAGTGAAACTGCCAGGGGGAACACTGAAGCTTTCTTT.

The V and J genes are TRBV18 and TRBJ2-2; a weak D match, TRBD1 (5 bases). The length of the CDR3 is 14 residues. The V end lost 3 bases, the J end lost 6 bases, and 11 bases lay between the germline ends. Germline V gene data show CDR1 as KGHSH and CDR2 as LQKENI. CDR3 nucleotide sequence: TGTGCCAGCTCACCGTCACAGGCTTCCGGGGAGCTGTTTTTT. Encoded protein: CASSPSQASGELFF.

As regards this clone: Other DNA sequences in this sample translate to the same CDR3. V is TRBV27 and J is TRBJ1-1; tentatively, D is TRBD1 (5 bases). CDR1 MNHEY and CDR2 SMNVEV come from the germline V gene (reference sequence). The ends were cut back, 2 bases at V and 3 bases at J, with 7 bases in the middle. The CDR3 loop spans 13 amino acids. CDR3 sequence: CASSLVGDTEAFF. DNA for the CDR3: TGTGCCAGCAGTTTAGTAGGGGACACTGAAGCTTTCTTT.